Below are 5 T cell receptor beta chains sequenced from a single sample in a study of Graves' ophthalmopathy and Graves' hyperthyroidism (dated by TCRdb to 2016 to 2018). These reads were obtained on an Illumina HiSeq 2000. TCR beta CDR3 regions were amplified from RNA transcripts for repertoire sequencing. HTBI primers and the Qiagen OneStep RT-PCR kit were used in a first-round RT-PCR, which was followed by a second-round multiplex PCR, size selection and purification. TCRdb redid the processing of the public reads, applying fastp at Q25 and MiXCR, and retained in-frame beta chains. Rows with one shared CDR3 protein collapse into an entry with the most common genes and DNA. Counted in this sample were fewer than 600,000 distinct CDR3 sequences; around 15% of them appeared once. The top ten constitute around 9.8% of the sample. The sample consisted of blood. Receptor source: a woman aged 30 to 39 with Graves' ophthalmopathy. Donor details come from another sample of the same person, matched by shared clones.

At least ten counts were recorded for this clonotype. The chain links TRBV28 to TRBJ2-7; possibly TRBD2 for D (7 bases). The CDR3 spans 15 residues. Trimming left V 4 bases short and J 0 bases short, with 13 bases between. The germline CDR1 and CDR2 sequences are MDHEN and SYDVKM. The CDR3 coding sequence is TGTGCCAGCAGTTCTCCCCGGGGGGCCTCCTACGAGCAGTACTTC. It translates to CASSSPRGASYEQYF. The full variable domain, rest sourced from reference TRBV28 and TRBJ2-7, is DVKVTQSSRYLVKRTGEKVFLECVQDMDHENMFWYRQDPGLGLRLIYFSYDVKMKEKGDIPEGYSVSREKKERFSLILESASTNQTSMYLCASSSPRGASYEQYFGPGTRLTVT.

This clonotype was seen repeatedly, ten times or more. This chain connects TRBV6-1 to TRBJ2-2; no firm D call. The CDR3 extends over 14 amino acids. Germline V gene sequence: CDR1 MNHNS, CDR2 SASEGT. V was pared by 5 bases and J by 1 base, with 8 bases between. CDR3 nucleotides: TGTGCCAGCAGTACCTACAAGAACACCGGGGAGCTGTTTTTT. Translated: CASSTYKNTGELFF.

Regarding this clonotype: A much larger clone lies one base from this, so it may be a read error. This chain uses TRBV7-3 with TRBJ2-7; 7 bases align to TRBD2. CDR1 and CDR2 (germline): SGHTA, FQGTGA. V was clipped by 5 bases and J by 2 bases; unmatched bases: 12. There are 16 residues in the CDR3. CDR3 amino acids: CASSRATSAGPYEQYF. CDR3 sequence (DNA): TGTGCCAGCAGCAGGGCCACTAGCGCCGGCCCCTACGAGCAGTACTTC.

The chain links TRBV30 to TRBJ1-3; D is uncertain. Germline V gene sequence: CDR1 GTSNPN, CDR2 SVGIG (reference sequence). The CDR3 covers 17 residues. Trimming left V 0 bases short and J 0 bases short, with 15 bases between. The CDR3 loop reads CAWSVPSDRGSGNTIYF. CDR3 nucleotides: TGTGCCTGGAGTGTACCCTCCGATAGAGGCTCTGGAAACACCATATATTTT.

The chain is built from TRBV4-1 and TRBJ2-7, with D unclear. The CDR3 consists of 15 residues. Germline-derived CDR1 and CDR2 are MGHRA and YSYEKL. The V end was cut by 0 bases, the J end by 4 bases, with 13 bases between. CDR3 DNA: TGCGCCAGCAGCCAAGACAGGCCGTCATCTTACGAGCAGTACTTC. Its translation: CASSQDRPSSYEQYF.